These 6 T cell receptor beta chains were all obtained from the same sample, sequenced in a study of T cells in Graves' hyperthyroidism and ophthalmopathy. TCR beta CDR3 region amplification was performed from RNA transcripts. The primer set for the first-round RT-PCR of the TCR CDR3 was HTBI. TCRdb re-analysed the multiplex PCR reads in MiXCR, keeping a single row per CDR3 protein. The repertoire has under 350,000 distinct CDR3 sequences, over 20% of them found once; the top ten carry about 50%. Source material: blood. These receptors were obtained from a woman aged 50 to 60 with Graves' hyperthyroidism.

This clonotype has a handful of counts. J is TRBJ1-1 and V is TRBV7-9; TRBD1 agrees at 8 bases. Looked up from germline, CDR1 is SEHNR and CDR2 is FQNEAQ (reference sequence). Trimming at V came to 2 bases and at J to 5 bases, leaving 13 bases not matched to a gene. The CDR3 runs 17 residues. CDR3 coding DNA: TGTGCCAGCAGCTTAAGGGTACAGGGGGGGAGGGGGACTGAAGCTTTCTTT. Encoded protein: CASSLRVQGGRGTEAFF.

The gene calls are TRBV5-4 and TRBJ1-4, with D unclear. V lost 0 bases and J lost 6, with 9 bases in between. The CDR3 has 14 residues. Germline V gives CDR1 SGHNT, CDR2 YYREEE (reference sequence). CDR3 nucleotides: TGTGCCAGCAGCTTGGACTGGCGAGATGAAAAACTGTTTTTT. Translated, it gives CASSLDWRDEKLFF.

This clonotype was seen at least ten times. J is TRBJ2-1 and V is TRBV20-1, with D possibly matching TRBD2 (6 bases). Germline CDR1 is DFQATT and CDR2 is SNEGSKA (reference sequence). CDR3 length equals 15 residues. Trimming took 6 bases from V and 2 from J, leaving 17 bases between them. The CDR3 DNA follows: TGCAGTGCAAGGCTACACGGGAGCACCTACAATGAGCAGTTCTTC. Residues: CSARLHGSTYNEQFF.

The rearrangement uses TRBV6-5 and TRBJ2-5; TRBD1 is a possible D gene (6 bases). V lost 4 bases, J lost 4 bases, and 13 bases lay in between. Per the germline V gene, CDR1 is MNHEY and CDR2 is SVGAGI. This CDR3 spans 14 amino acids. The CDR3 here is CASSLQGRSETQYF. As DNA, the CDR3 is TGTGCCAGCAGTTTGCAGGGGCGGTCAGAGACCCAGTACTTC.

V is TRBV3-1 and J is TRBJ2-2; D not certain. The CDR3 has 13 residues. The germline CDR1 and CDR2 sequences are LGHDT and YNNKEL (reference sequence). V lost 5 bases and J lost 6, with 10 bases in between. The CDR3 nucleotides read TGTGCCAGCAGCTCAACAATTTCCGGGGAGCTGTTTTTT. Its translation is CASSSTISGELFF.

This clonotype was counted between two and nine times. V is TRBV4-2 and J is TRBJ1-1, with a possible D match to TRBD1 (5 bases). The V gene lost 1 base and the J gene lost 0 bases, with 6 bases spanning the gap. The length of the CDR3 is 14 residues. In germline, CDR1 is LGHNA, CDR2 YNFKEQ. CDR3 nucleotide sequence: TGTGCCAGCAGCCAAGCAGGGATGAACACTGAAGCTTTCTTT. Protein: CASSQAGMNTEAFF.